This TCR beta chain was documented in a study of cytomegalovirus exposure and HLA in healthy donors. Study-wide findings and caveats: A later analysis showed HLA-associated TCR beta chains outstripping equally common others in clonal expansion.

This clone came up once. Its antigen is still unknown. Participants comprised healthy donors of bone marrow. The study ran its PCR with 60 Vbeta and 13 Jbeta primers. Produced via immunoSEQ multiplex PCR; TCRdb's table is partial and in-frame only. The repertoire holds around 150,000 clones, with roughly 88% as singletons. CDR1 SGHRS and CDR2 YFSETQ come from the germline V gene. CDR3 length equals 16 residues. The V gene lost 0 bases and the J gene lost 1 base, with 12 bases spanning the gap. This TCR was recovered from a woman in her thirties or forties in good health and CMV-seronegative. The chain links TRBV5-1 to TRBJ2-3, with D unclear. The sequenced sample was PBMCs. The CDR3 region has the DNA TGCGCCAGCAGCTTGGCCGGTCGGGTTGGCACAGATACGCAGTATTTT. As protein: CASSLAGRVGTDTQYF.